This entry concerns a single T cell receptor (beta chain). Its antigen remains unidentified. Clones were read by immunoSEQ multiplex PCR, and TCRdb kept only the in-frame ones, dropping some. The sample shows 340,000 or so clones, over 90% of them seen only once. The data belong to a study of brain T cells in children with intractable seizures. Broader study findings: Viral specificity was inferred only from CDR3 similarity; HCMV serostatus was unknown.

Germline-derived CDR1 and CDR2 are LGHDT and YNNKEL (reference sequence). There are 16 residues in the CDR3. The V and J ends lost 3 bases and 1 base respectively, with 15 bases between them. Sample time point: blood from clinic visit 5 months post-surgery; TSC patient then seizure free. Sequencing was limited to surgery cases with top T cell transcript signatures in brain tissue. This TCR derives from a boy under two years old with tuberous sclerosis and intractable seizures. This rearrangement joins TRBV3-1 (or the pseudogene TRBV3-2) to TRBJ2-5; D might be TRBD1 or TRBD2, each matching 6 bases. This specimen was peripheral blood, taken 4 to 5 months after surgery. Here the CDR3 reads CASSHWRGVRQETQYF. In DNA form, the CDR3 reads TGTGCCAGCAGCCACTGGAGGGGGGTACGCCAAGAGACCCAGTACTTC.